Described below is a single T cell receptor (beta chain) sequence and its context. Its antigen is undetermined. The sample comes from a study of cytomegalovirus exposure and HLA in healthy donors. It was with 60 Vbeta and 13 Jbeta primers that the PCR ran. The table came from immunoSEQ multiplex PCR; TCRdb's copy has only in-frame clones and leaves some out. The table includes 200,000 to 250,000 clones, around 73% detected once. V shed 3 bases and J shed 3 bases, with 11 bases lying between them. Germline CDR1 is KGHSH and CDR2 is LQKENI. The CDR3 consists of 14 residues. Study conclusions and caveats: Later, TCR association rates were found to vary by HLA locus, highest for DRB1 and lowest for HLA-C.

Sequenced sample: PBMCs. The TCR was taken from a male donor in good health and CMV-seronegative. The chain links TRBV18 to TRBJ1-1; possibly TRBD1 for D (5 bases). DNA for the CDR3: TGTGCCAGCTCACCGGGATTGGGGCACACTGAAGCTTTCTTT. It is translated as CASSPGLGHTEAFF. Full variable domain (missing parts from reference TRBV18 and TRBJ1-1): NAGVMQNPRHLVRRRGQEARLRCSPMKGHSHVYWYRQLPEEGLKFMVYLQKENIIDESGMPKERFSAEFPKEGPSILRIQQVVRGDSAAYFCASSPGLGHTEAFFGQGTRLTVV.